The rows below give T cell receptor beta chains drawn from one sample of a study of cytomegalovirus exposure and HLA in healthy donors. The method was immunoSEQ multiplex PCR; TCRdb's version includes in-frame clones alone and lacks a portion of them. The data show about 130,000 clones, roughly 84% seen once. Sequenced sample: PBMCs. Receptors were obtained from a girl aged 2-10 years in good health and CMV-seronegative. The CDR3 runs from the conserved cysteine through the conserved F or W. D genes are given only for firm matches. For some rows the clone size is stated as once, few or many, or as a class when expanded; others skip it.

abundance,v_gene,len,j_gene,d_gene,CDR3nt,CDR3aa
NA,TRBV2,14,TRBJ1-1,TRBD1,TGTGCCAGCAGTGAATTGACAGGGGGCACTGAAGCTTTCTTT,CASSELTGGTEAFF
once,TRBV7-2,16,TRBJ1-3,NA,TGTGCCAGCAGCTCCCTGGGGAGGGGGGATGGAAACACCATATATTTT,CASSSLGRGDGNTIYF
NA,TRBV9,14,TRBJ2-1,TRBD2,TGTGCCAGCAGCGCTGGACTAGTTTCAAGCGAGCAGTTCTTC,CASSAGLVSSEQFF
NA,TRBV7-9,18,TRBJ2-7,NA,TGTGCCAGCAGCTTATTCCGCAGGGGAATCAGTCCGGGCTACGAGCAGTACTTC,CASSLFRRGISPGYEQYF
NA,TRBV7-7,15,TRBJ2-2,TRBD1,TGTGCTAGCAGCCGACAGGGACAGGGTGTCGGGGAGCTGTTTTTT,CASSRQGQGVGELFF
NA,TRBV5-1,15,TRBJ1-1,TRBD1,TGCGCCAGCAGCGAAGGGACAGAACCTCTAGAGGAAGCTTTCTTT,CASSEGTEPLEEAFF
NA,TRBV7-9,17,TRBJ2-2,NA,TGTGCCAGCAACCTAGTGCGGGGGCCGCAAGGGGGACCGGAGCTGTTTTTT,CASNLVRGPQGGPELFF
NA,TRBV2,16,TRBJ1-1,TRBD1,TGTGCCAGCAGTCCTCCGGGACAGGGGCCGAACACTGAAGCTTTCTTT,CASSPPGQGPNTEAFF
once,TRBV28,15,TRBJ2-7,TRBD2,TGTGCCAGCAGCACACTAGCGGGAGCAGACTACGAGCAGTACTTC,CASSTLAGADYEQYF
NA,TRBV29-1,13,TRBJ1-3,NA,TGCAGCGTTGAAGTCAACTCTGGAAACACCATATATTTT,CSVEVNSGNTIYF
NA,TRBV18,15,TRBJ1-5,TRBD1,TGTGCCAGCTCACCTGACAGGGGGGCCAATCAGCCCCAGCATTTT,CASSPDRGANQPQHF
few,TRBV5-1,13,TRBJ1-1,TRBD1,TGCGCCAGCAGCGGACAGGGGGGTACTGAAGCTTTCTTT,CASSGQGGTEAFF
NA,TRBV5-6,13,TRBJ2-5,NA,TGTGCCAGCAGCTTTAGGGGCCAAGAGACCCAGTACTTC,CASSFRGQETQYF
NA,TRBV2,18,TRBJ2-3,NA,TGTGCCAGCAGGTTACTTCGGGACTCTAACGCTGGAGGAGATACGCAGTATTTT,CASRLLRDSNAGGDTQYF
NA,TRBV18,15,TRBJ1-4,NA,TGTGCCAGCTCCCCTCGGACAGCAACTAATGAAAAACTGTTTTTT,CASSPRTATNEKLFF
NA,TRBV7-7,14,TRBJ2-3,NA,TGTGCTAGCAGCCCTACCCCCCGCACAGATACGCAGTATTTT,CASSPTPRTDTQYF
NA,TRBV6-1,14,TRBJ2-7,NA,TGTGCCAGCAGTGATCGACAGGCACCCTACGAGCAGTACTTC,CASSDRQAPYEQYF
NA,TRBV11-2,14,TRBJ1-2,NA,TGTGCCAGCAGCTTACTCGACACGGTGCCTGGCTACACCTTC,CASSLLDTVPGYTF
NA,TRBV2,13,TRBJ1-1,TRBD1,TGTGCCAGCAGCGGGGACAGGGGCGGTGAAGCTTTCTTT,CASSGDRGGEAFF
once,TRBV27,15,TRBJ1-1,NA,TGTGCCAGCAGTTTAGCCCGGAGGGGGAACACTGAAGCTTTCTTT,CASSLARRGNTEAFF
NA,TRBV7-9,13,TRBJ1-2,TRBD1,TGTGCCAGCAGCTTACAGGGGGCTGGGGGCTACACCTTC,CASSLQGAGGYTF
once,TRBV27,15,TRBJ1-3,NA,TGTGCCAGCAGTTTACAGGGTGACTCTGGAAACACCATATATTTT,CASSLQGDSGNTIYF
once,TRBV27,17,TRBJ2-3,TRBD2,TGTGCCAGCAGCCCTCCTCCTTACGGGAGGCCCACAGATACGCAGTATTTT,CASSPPPYGRPTDTQYF
NA,TRBV30,13,TRBJ1-3,NA,TGTGCCTGGAAACAGGGCCCTGGAAACACCATATATTTT,CAWKQGPGNTIYF
NA,TRBV9,14,TRBJ2-7,TRBD1,TGTGCCAGCAGCGTATCGGACAGGGGTTACGAGCAGTACTTC,CASSVSDRGYEQYF